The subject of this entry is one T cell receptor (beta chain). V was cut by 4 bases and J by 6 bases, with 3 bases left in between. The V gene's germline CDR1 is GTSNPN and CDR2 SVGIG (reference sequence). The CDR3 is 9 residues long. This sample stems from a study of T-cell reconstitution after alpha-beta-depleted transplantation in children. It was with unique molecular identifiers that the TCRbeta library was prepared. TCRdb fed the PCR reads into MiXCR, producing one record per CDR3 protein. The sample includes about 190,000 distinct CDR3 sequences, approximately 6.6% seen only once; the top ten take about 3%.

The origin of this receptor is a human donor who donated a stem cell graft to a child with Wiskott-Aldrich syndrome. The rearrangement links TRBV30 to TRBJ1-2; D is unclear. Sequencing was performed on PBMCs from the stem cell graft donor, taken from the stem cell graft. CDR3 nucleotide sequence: TGTGCCTGGACTGATGGCTACACCTTC. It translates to CAWTDGYTF. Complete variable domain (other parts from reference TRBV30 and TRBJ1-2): SQTIHQWPATLVQPVGSPLSLECTVEGTSNPNLYWYRQAAGRGLQLLFYSVGIGQISSEVPQNLSASRPQDRQFILSSKKLLLSDSGFYLCAWTDGYTFGSGTRLTVV.